Listed below are T cell receptor beta chains from one sample, sequenced in a study of Tregs in tolerant kidney transplant recipients. The protocol was immunoSEQ multiplex PCR, while the TCRdb copy is restricted to in-frame clones and leaves out a portion. The sample lists about 94,000 clones, roughly 93% occurring once. The source material was CD4+ T cells from blood, sampled before the transplant. These receptors were collected from a human donor who received a combined kidney and bone marrow transplant. Each CDR3 is given with its conserved first and last residue.

TRBV6-1,TRBJ2-7,CASSVGTSKGGLYEQYF
TRBV5-4,TRBJ2-5,CASSLERGGETQYF
TRBV10-3,TRBJ2-7,CAILQGWGYEQYF
TRBV6-5,TRBJ1-1,CASSKQGTEAFF
TRBV9,TRBJ2-1,CASSVGGGPYNEQFF
TRBV28,TRBJ2-7,CASCEAGEAVYEQYF
TRBV30,TRBJ1-5,CAWSVNSFRGDQPQHF
TRBV7-2,TRBJ2-7,CASSWSSTSYEQYF
TRBV11-2,TRBJ1-1,CASSLGAGTGGEAFF
TRBV4-2,TRBJ2-5,CASSQEFTVSETQYF
TRBV6-1,TRBJ2-1,CASRGRTGFNEQFF
TRBV6-1,TRBJ2-1,CASSEFAGSYNEQFF
TRBV11-3,TRBJ2-4,CASRPRGTSGTSKNIQYF
TRBV7-2,TRBJ2-7,CASSLVAPAKISYEQYF